The source of this TCR beta chain is a study of CD8 T cells in Susac syndrome. On the study more broadly: The Susac syndrome patients were therapy-naive, on corticosteroids, or on intravenous immunoglobulin alone at blood draw. Study-level findings and limits: Expansion of Susac CD8+ clones peaked in TEMRA cells and in active patients.

The sample holds one count of this clonotype. What it binds is not known. Reverse transcription of roughly 0.5 to 1 ug RNA used random hexamers. The method of amplification for TCR beta CDR3 was immunoSEQ multiplex PCR, covering 54 Vbeta and 13 Jbeta. TCRdb reprocessed the immunoSEQ multiplex PCR reads with MiXCR, giving one entry per CDR3 protein. There are 84,000 or so distinct CDR3 sequences in the sample; about 96% occur only once, and about 0.39% lies in the top ten. CDR3 length: 17 amino acids. Germline assignment: CDR1 SEHNR and CDR2 FQNEAQ (reference sequence). After removal of 5 bases from V and 2 bases from J, the junction contained 12 bases not matched to a gene.

The clonotype comes from a human donor with Susac syndrome. Sequencing was carried out using CD8+ T cells from PBMCs. The chain is built from TRBV7-9 and TRBJ2-3, with 8 nucleotides matching TRBD1. CDR3 in amino acids: CASSPTPGQAYTDTQYF. The CDR3 DNA sequence: TGTGCCAGCAGCCCGACTCCGGGACAGGCATACACAGATACGCAGTATTTT.